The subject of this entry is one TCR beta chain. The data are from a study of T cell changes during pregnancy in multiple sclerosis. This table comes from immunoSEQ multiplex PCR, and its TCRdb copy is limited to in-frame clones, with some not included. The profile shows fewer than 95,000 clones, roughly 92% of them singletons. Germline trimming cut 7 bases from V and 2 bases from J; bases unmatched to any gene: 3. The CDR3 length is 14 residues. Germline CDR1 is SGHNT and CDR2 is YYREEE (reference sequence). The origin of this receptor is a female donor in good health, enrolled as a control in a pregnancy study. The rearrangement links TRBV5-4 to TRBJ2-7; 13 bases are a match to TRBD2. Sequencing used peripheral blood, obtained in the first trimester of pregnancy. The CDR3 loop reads CASGLAGAPYEQYF. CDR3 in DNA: TGTGCCAGCGGACTAGCGGGAGCCCCCTACGAGCAGTACTTC.